This TCR beta chain appears in the sequencing data of a study of blood T cells in healthy people across ages. As for the study in general: The capture of about one barcoded beta molecule per two T cells was achieved by template switching.

The CDR3 is 14 amino acids. V dropped 1 base and J dropped 2 bases, with 9 bases sitting between them. Per germline, CDR1 SGHTA and CDR2 FQGNSA. Sample-barcoded 5' priming and a J-beta primer mix drove a second PCR of roughly 7 to 11 cycles. TCRdb re-called the 5' RACE reads through MiXCR, storing one row per CDR3 protein. Among about 1.8 million distinct CDR3 sequences listed, roughly 50% were seen once. Study-level points and caveats: The unsorted PBMCs prevented any conclusive comparison of naive versus antigen-experienced cells. Observed TCR beta diversity showed a strong correlation with the percentage of naive T cells as measured by flow cytometry.

This clonotype was counted between two and nine times. What it binds is not known. This TCR was recovered from a woman between 40 and 55 years old in good health. Sequencing was carried out using blood. V usage is TRBV7-2 and J usage is TRBJ2-7; tentative D call: TRBD1 (5 bases). The CDR3 is CASSLEGFPYEQYF. The CDR3 DNA reads as TGTGCCAGCAGCTTAGAGGGGTTTCCCTACGAGCAGTACTTC.